A single T cell receptor (beta chain) is shown here with its context. These data come from a study of patients and donors after allogeneic stem cell transplantation. TCRdb re-called the RT-PCR reads with MiXCR, one entry per CDR3 protein. The table has about 960,000 distinct CDR3 sequences, roughly 18% seen once. The length of the CDR3 is 15 residues. Germline V lookup: CDR1 MNHEY, CDR2 SVGAGI. V lost 4 bases, J lost 5 bases, and 15 bases lay in between. The clonotype was recovered from a human donor who was either an allogeneic HSCT recipient or a stem cell or donor lymphocyte infusion donor (not recorded which). It is not recorded whose cells these are; they may come from a transplant donor. V and J are TRBV6-5 and TRBJ2-1; no clear D. The sample comprised blood, either unsorted or a sorted T cell fraction (not recorded which). The CDR3 region is CASSSLGNGHNEQFF. The CDR3, as DNA: TGTGCCAGCAGTTCCTTAGGCAATGGGCACAATGAGCAGTTCTTC.